This T cell receptor (beta chain) was documented in a study of beta chain features in type 1 diabetes. CDR3 length equals 15 residues. V was clipped by 0 bases and J by 11 bases; unmatched bases: 10. Germline loops: CDR1 LGHNA, CDR2 YNFKEQ. Study-wide results and limits: People with Type 1 diabetes carried modestly yet significantly shorter TCRB CDR3s in all four CD4+ subsets.

In all sorted populations, purity surpassed 95%. About this clone: The antigen is undetermined.

Reverse transcription of all isolated RNA meant that expressed TCRB transcripts were sequenced. The read count averaged about 3.6 million across naive, central memory and regulatory T cell samples. This table comes from immunoSEQ multiplex PCR, and its TCRdb copy is limited to in-frame clones, with some not included. Among roughly 140,000 clones, under 60% were seen once, and the ten largest hold around 0.42%. This clonotype was obtained from a man aged 18 to 35 in good health. The rearrangement links TRBV4-2 to TRBJ2-5; 9 bases match TRBD2. Sequencing used Tregs from blood. The DNA of the CDR3 is TGTGCCAGCAGCCAAGATATAGCGGGAGTAGGTGAGCAGTACTTC. Translating it yields CASSQDIAGVGEQYF.